The sequence of this T cell receptor beta chain was determined in a study of T-cell memory formation after mild COVID-19. Study-wide results and caveats: Later expanders leaned toward CD4+, whereas clones contracting from day 15 to 85 were balanced CD4/CD8.

This clonotype was seen only a few times. No antigen is known for it. Germline V gives CDR1 SGHKS, CDR2 YYEKEE (reference sequence). This CDR3 is built from 15 residues. The V gene end was trimmed by 3 bases and the J gene end by 1 base; junction bases not matched to a gene: 6. TCRdb re-analysed the 5' RACE reads in MiXCR, keeping a single row per CDR3 protein. Here the sample spans approximately 580,000 distinct CDR3 sequences, just over 20% being singletons. The origin of this receptor is an adult woman who had mild COVID-19 (a few samples of this study predate the infection). Cell type and time point are not known. Material: PBMCs or a T cell subset sorted from them (not recorded which). The V and J genes are TRBV5-5 and TRBJ1-1, with 7 bases aligning to TRBD1. CDR3 protein: CASSSRQGWNTEAFF. As DNA, the CDR3 is TGTGCCAGCAGCTCACGACAGGGTTGGAACACTGAAGCTTTCTTT.